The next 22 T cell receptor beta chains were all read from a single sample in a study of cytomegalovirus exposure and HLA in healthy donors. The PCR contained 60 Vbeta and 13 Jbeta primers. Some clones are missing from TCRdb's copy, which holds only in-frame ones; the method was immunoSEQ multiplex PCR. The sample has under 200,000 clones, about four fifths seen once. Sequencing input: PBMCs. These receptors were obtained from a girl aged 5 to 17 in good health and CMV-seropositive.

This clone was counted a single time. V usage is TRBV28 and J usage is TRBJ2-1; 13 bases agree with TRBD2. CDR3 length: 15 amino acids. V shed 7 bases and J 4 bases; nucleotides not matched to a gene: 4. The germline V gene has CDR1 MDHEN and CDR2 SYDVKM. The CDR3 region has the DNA TGTGCCAGCACCGGACTAGCGGGGGCTTACAATGAGCAGTTCTTC. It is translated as CASTGLAGAYNEQFF.

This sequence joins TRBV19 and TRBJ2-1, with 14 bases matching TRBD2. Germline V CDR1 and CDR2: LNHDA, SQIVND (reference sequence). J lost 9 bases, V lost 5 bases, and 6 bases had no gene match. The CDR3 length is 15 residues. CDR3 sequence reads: CASSLWTSGRSEQFF. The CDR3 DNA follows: TGTGCCAGTAGTCTGTGGACTAGCGGGAGGAGTGAGCAGTTCTTC.

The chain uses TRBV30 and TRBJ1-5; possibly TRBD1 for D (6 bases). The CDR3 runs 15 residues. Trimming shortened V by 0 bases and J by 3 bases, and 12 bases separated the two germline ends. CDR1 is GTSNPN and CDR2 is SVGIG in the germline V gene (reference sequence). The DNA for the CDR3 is TGTGCCTGGAGTGTTCGAGACAGGTCCAATCAGCCCCAGCATTTT. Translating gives CAWSVRDRSNQPQHF.

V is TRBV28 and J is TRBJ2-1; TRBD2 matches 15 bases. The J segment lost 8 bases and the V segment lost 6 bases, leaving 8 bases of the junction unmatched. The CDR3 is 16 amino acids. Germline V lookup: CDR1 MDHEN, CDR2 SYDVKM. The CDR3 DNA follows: TGTGCCAGCAGCCCACCTGGACTAGCGGGAGGGCATGAGCAGTTCTTC. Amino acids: CASSPPGLAGGHEQFF.

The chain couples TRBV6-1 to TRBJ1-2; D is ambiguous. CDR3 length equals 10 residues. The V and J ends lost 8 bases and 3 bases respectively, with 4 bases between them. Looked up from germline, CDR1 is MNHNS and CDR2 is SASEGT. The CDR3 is CASSDYGYTF. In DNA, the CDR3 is TGTGCCAGCTCCGACTATGGCTACACCTTC.

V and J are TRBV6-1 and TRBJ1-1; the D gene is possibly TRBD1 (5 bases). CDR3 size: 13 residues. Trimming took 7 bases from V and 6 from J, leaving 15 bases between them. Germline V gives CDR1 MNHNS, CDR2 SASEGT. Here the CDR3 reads CASMGGAGAEAFF. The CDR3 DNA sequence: TGTGCCAGCATGGGGGGAGCGGGTGCTGAAGCTTTCTTT.

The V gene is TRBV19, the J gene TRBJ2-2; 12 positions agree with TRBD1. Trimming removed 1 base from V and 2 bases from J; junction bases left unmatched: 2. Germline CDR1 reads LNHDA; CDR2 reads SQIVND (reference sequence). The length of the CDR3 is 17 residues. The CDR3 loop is CASSIGGQGANTGELFF. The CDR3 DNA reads TGTGCCAGTAGTATAGGGGGACAGGGGGCCAACACCGGGGAGCTGTTTTTT. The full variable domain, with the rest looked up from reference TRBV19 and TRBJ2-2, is DGGITQSPKYLFRKEGQNVTLSCEQNLNHDAMYWYRQDPGQGLRLIYYSQIVNDFQKGDIAEGYSVSREKKESFPLTVTSAQKNPTAFYLCASSIGGQGANTGELFFGEGSRLTVL.

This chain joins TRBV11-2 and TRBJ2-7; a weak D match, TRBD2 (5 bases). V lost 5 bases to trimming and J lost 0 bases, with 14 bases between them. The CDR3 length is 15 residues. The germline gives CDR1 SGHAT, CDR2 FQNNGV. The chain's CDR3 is CASSLSGGSSYEQYF. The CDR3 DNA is TGTGCCAGCAGCCTCTCCGGAGGTAGCTCCTACGAGCAGTACTTC.

CDR3 in amino acids: CASSPTGDQPQHF. The CDR3 DNA reads as TGTGCCAGCAGCCCGACAGGGGATCAGCCCCAGCATTTT. V usage is TRBV7-8 and J usage is TRBJ1-5; 8 bases agree with TRBD1. CDR3 length equals 13 residues. Germline loops: CDR1 SGHVS, CDR2 FQNEAQ. V was clipped by 5 bases and J by 5 bases; unmatched bases: 2.

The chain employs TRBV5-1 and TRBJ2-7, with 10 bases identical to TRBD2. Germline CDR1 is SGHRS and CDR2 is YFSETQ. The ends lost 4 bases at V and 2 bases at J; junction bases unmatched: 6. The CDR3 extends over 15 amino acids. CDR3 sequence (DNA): TGCGCCAGCAGCCTCGGACTAGCGGCAACCTACGAGCAGTACTTC. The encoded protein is CASSLGLAATYEQYF. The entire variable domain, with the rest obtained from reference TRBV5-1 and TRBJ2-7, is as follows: KAGVTQTPRYLIKTRGQQVTLSCSPISGHRSVSWYQQTPGQGLQFLFEYFSETQRNKGNFPGRFSGRQFSNSRSEMNVSTLELGDSALYLCASSLGLAATYEQYFGPGTRLTVT.

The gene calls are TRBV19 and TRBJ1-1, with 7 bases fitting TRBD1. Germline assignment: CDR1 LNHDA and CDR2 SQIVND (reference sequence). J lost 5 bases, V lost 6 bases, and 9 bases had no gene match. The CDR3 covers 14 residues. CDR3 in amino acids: CASSHRGGRTEAFF. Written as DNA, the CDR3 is TGTGCCAGTAGCCACCGAGGGGGCCGAACTGAAGCTTTCTTT.

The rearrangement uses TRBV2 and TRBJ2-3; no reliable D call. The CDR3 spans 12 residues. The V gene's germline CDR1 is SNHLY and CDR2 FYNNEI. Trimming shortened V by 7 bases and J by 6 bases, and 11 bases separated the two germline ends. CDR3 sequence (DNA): TGTGCCAGCAACCGAGCCATCGATACGCAGTATTTT. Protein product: CASNRAIDTQYF.

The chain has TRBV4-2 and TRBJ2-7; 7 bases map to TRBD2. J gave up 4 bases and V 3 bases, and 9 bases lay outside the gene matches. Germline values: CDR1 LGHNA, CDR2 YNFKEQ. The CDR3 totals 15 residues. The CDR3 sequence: CASSQTAVGRYEQYF. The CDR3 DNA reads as TGTGCCAGCAGCCAGACCGCCGTCGGGAGGTACGAGCAGTACTTC.

The CDR3 loop reads CASSEGTGGAGNYGYTF. The DNA for the CDR3 is TGTGCCAGCAGTGAAGGGACAGGGGGCGCCGGAAACTATGGCTACACCTTC. J is TRBJ1-2 and V is TRBV6-1; 11 bases align to TRBD1. J lost 2 bases, V lost 1 base, and 6 bases had no gene match. The length of the CDR3 is 17 residues. Germline V CDR1 and CDR2: MNHNS, SASEGT.

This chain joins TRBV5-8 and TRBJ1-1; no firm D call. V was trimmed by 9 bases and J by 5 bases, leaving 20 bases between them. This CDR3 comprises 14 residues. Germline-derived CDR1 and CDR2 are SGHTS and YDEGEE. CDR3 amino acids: CATLTTHVTTEAFF. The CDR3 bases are TGTGCCACCCTAACTACGCACGTAACTACTGAAGCTTTCTTT.

The chain's CDR3 is CASSATGTGEETQYF. As DNA, the CDR3 is TGCGCCAGCAGCGCTACCGGGACAGGGGAAGAGACCCAGTACTTC. The V and J genes are TRBV5-1 and TRBJ2-5; 10 nucleotides match TRBD1. CDR1 SGHRS and CDR2 YFSETQ come from the germline V gene. The CDR3 runs 15 residues. The V gene end was trimmed by 4 bases and the J gene end by 3 bases; junction bases not matched to a gene: 6.

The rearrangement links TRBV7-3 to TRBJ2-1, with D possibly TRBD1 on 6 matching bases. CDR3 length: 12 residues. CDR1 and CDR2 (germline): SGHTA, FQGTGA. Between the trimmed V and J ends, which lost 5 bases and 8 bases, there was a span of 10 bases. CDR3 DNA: TGTGCCAGCAGCGCCTCAGGGGATGAGCAGTTCTTC. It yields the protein CASSASGDEQFF.

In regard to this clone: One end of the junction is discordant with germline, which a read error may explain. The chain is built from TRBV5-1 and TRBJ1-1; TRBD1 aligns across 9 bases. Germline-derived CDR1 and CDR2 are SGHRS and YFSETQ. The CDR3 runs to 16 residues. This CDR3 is CATSRGQGLSDTEAFF. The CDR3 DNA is TGCGCCACCAGCAGGGGACAGGGTTTGAGTGACACTGAAGCTTTCTTT.

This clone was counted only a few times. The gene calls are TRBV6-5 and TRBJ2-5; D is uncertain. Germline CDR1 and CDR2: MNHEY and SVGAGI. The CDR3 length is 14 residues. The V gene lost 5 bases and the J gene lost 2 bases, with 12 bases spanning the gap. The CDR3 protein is CASSPTETQETQYF. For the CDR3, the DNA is TGTGCCAGCAGTCCGACGGAGACTCAAGAGACCCAGTACTTC.

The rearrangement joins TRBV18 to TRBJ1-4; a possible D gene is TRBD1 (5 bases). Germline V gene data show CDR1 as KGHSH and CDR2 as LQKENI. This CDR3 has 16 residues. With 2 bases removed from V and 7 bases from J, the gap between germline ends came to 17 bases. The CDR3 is CASSPTKGQGFEKLFF. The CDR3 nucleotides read TGTGCCAGCTCACCAACCAAAGGACAAGGATTTGAAAAACTGTTTTTT.

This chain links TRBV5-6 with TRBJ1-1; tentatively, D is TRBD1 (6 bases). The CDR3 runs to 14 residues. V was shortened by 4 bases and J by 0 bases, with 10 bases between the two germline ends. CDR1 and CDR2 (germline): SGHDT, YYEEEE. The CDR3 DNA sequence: TGTGCCAGCAGCCTGACAGGCATGAACACTGAAGCTTTCTTT. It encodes CASSLTGMNTEAFF.

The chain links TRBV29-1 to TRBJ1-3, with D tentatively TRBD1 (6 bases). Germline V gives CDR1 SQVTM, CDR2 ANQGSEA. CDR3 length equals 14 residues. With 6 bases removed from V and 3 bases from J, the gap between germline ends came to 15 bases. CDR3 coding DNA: TGCAGCGTACGGGGGGGGGCAATTGGAAACACCATATATTTT. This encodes CSVRGGAIGNTIYF.